The TCR beta chain under discussion was sequenced for a study of T cell responses to AZD1222 COVID-19 vaccine. Study-wide points: There were mostly white British donors and more females than males, and clonal diversity was possibly underestimated. Seropositive at baseline were only a handful of AZD1222 recipients.

This CDR3 has 15 residues. Sequencing used immunoSEQ multiplex PCR; TCRdb keeps in-frame clones, though not all of them. The sample has roughly 110,000 clones; around nine tenths are singletons. As regards this clone: Antigen: not known.

Sequencing used peripheral blood, obtained 28 days after the second AZD1222 dose. The sequence was obtained from an adult who received the AZD1222 COVID-19 vaccine. The J gene is TRBJ1-2, the V gene TRBV1. TRBV1 is noted as a pseudogene. Written as DNA, the CDR3 is TGCACCAGCAGCCAAGACCCCCCCCGCTCCTATGGCTACACCTTC. The encoded protein is CTSSQDPPRSYGYTF.